These 21 T cell receptor beta chains came from one sample sequenced in a study of blood T cell repertoires in COVID-19 (TCRdb year 2020). Library generation was performed with the immunoSEQ multiplex PCR assay. TCRdb mirrors the immuneACCESS table, restricted to in-frame sequences. Some clones are absent from its copies; in checked studies, under half trace to an unresolved V gene, and the reason for the others is unknown. For this sample there are about 190,000 clones; around 82% appear just once. About 5.5% of the sample is held by the ten biggest clonotypes. The specimen was PBMCs or T cells enriched from blood (not recorded which). These receptors all stem from a woman aged 55-70 years with acute COVID-19.

This clone was detected only once. The gene calls are TRBV18 and TRBJ2-1; D is perhaps TRBD1 (6 bases). This CDR3 is built from 12 residues. Trimming took off 4 bases at V and 10 bases at J, with 11 bases between the two ends. From germline, CDR1 is KGHSH and CDR2 LQKENI. The CDR3 loop is CASSRSGTEQFF. In nucleotides, the CDR3 is TGTGCCAGCTCACGCTCCGGGACAGAGCAGTTCTTC.

The chain employs TRBV27 and TRBJ2-7; tentatively, D is TRBD2 (6 bases). This CDR3 is built from 14 residues. With 4 bases removed from V and 2 bases from J, the gap between germline ends came to 12 bases. Germline CDR1 is MNHEY and CDR2 is SMNVEV (reference sequence). The CDR3 spells CASSSWDFTYEQYV. The CDR3 region has the DNA TGTGCCAGCAGTTCCTGGGACTTCACCTACGAGCAGTACGTC.

The rearrangement uses TRBV11-3 and TRBJ1-3; D call uncertain. Germline V gives CDR1 SGHNT, CDR2 YENEEA. V was pared by 2 bases and J by 2 bases, with 13 bases between. The CDR3 sequence is 16 residues long. CDR3 loop: CASSLIPTSPGNTIYF. The CDR3 DNA follows: TGTGCCAGCAGCTTAATCCCAACAAGTCCTGGAAACACCATATATTTT.

The chain links TRBV4-3 to TRBJ1-2; 12 bases are shared with TRBD1. Germline V gene data show CDR1 as LGHNA and CDR2 as YSLEER. Unmatched junction bases numbered 9, after V lost 3 bases and J lost 7 bases. The CDR3 runs to 16 residues. The CDR3 loop is CASSQITGTGGIGYTF. In DNA, the CDR3 is TGCGCCAGCAGCCAGATTACCGGGACAGGGGGCATTGGCTACACCTTC.

CDR3 nucleotides: TGTGCCAGTAGTATAGGAGGGGGAGGGGAAAAACTGTTTTTT. This codes for CASSIGGGGEKLFF. The chain joins TRBV19 to TRBJ1-4, with D perhaps TRBD1 (6 bases). Germline assignment: CDR1 LNHDA and CDR2 SQIVND (reference sequence). The CDR3 runs 14 residues. V lost 1 base and J lost 8, with 11 bases in between.

This clone was seen a few times. The chain is built from TRBV7-6 and TRBJ2-2, with D possibly being TRBD1 (5 bases). The germline V gene has CDR1 SGHVS and CDR2 FNYEAQ. The CDR3 length is 16 residues. Trimming took 0 bases from V and 5 from J, leaving 13 bases between them. The CDR3 is CASSLADRQITGELFF. The CDR3 region has the DNA TGTGCCAGCAGCTTAGCAGACCGACAGATTACCGGGGAGCTGTTTTTT.

The rearrangement joins TRBV4-3 to TRBJ1-2; TRBD1 is a possible D gene (5 bases). This CDR3 has 15 residues. Germline V lookup: CDR1 LGHNA, CDR2 YSLEER. With 1 base removed from V and 3 bases from J, the gap between germline ends came to 12 bases. CDR3 DNA sequence: TGCGCCAGCAGCCAAGCTGACACCAGGGACTATGGCTACACCTTC. This codes for CASSQADTRDYGYTF.

This chain connects TRBV7-9 to TRBJ2-7, with TRBD1 as a possible D gene (5 bases). Trimming left V 1 base short and J 8 bases short, with 9 bases between. Germline V lookup: CDR1 SEHNR, CDR2 FQNEAQ (reference sequence). The CDR3 runs to 12 residues. CDR3 in DNA: TGTGCCAGCAGCTTAGAGCAGGGCAAGCAGTACTTC. Its protein is CASSLEQGKQYF.

The gene calls are TRBV19 and TRBJ1-1, with TRBD1 matching 8 bases. CDR1 is LNHDA, CDR2 SQIVND, per germline (reference sequence). This CDR3 comprises 14 residues. With V trimmed by 5 bases and J by 3 bases, 5 bases remained unmatched. The CDR3 loop is CASSPQGADTEAFF. DNA of the CDR3: TGTGCCAGTAGTCCCCAGGGGGCAGACACTGAAGCTTTCTTT.

This chain links TRBV2 with TRBJ2-2; D may be TRBD1 (6 bases). Trimming took 3 bases from V and 7 from J, leaving 15 bases between them. CDR3 length: 15 amino acids. The V gene's germline CDR1 is SNHLY and CDR2 FYNNEI. The CDR3 region has the DNA TGTGCCAGCAGTGATGGGGGCAGCCGGTACGGGGAGCTGTTTTTT. It encodes CASSDGGSRYGELFF.

This clone was recorded at least ten times. This chain connects TRBV6-1 to TRBJ1-1; tentative D call: TRBD1 (5 bases). This CDR3 is 13 amino acids long. V was pared by 1 base and J by 3 bases, with 6 bases between. The V gene's germline CDR1 is MNHNS and CDR2 SASEGT. CDR3 sequence (DNA): TGTGCCAGCAGTGAAGAGGGGTACACTGAAGCTTTCTTT. This gives the protein CASSEEGYTEAFF.

This chain connects TRBV5-4 to TRBJ2-3; D possibly corresponds to TRBD1 (7 bases). Trimming took 7 bases from V and 6 from J, leaving 18 bases between them. Germline CDR1 and CDR2: SGHNT and YYREEE (reference sequence). The CDR3 length is 14 residues. CDR3 residues: CASSKEGAADTQYF. DNA for the CDR3: TGTGCCAGCTCGAAGGAGGGGGCGGCGGATACGCAGTATTTT. Complete variable domain (other parts from reference TRBV5-4 and TRBJ2-3): ETGVTQSPTHLIKTRGQQVTLRCSSQSGHNTVSWYQQALGQGPQFIFQYYREEENGRGNFPPRFSGLQFPNYSSELNVNALELDDSALYLCASSKEGAADTQYFGPGTRLTVL.

The chain links TRBV7-6 to TRBJ1-3; 9 positions match TRBD1. The trim removed 5 bases at V and 4 bases at J, leaving 9 bases unmatched. The CDR3 is 16 amino acids. The germline V gene encodes CDR1 SGHVS and CDR2 FNYEAQ. CDR3 bases: TGTGCCAGCAGCCTGGGACAGGGATCTTTCGGAAACACCATATATTTT. Encoded protein: CASSLGQGSFGNTIYF. Looking up the rest from reference TRBV7-6 and TRBJ1-3 gives the full variable domain: GAGVSQSPRYKVTKRGQDVALRCDPISGHVSLYWYRQALGQGPEFLTYFNYEAQQDKSGLPNDRFSAERPEGSISTLTIQRTEQRDSAMYRCASSLGQGSFGNTIYFGEGSWLTVV.

V is TRBV5-1 and J is TRBJ2-7; the match to TRBD1 covers 9 bases. V shed 3 bases, J shed 6 bases, and the junction held 10 bases outside the gene matches. Per the germline V gene, CDR1 is SGHRS and CDR2 is YFSETQ. This CDR3 contains 15 residues. The CDR3, as DNA: TGCGCCAGCAGCTCTTTAGGACAGGGGCTAGGCGAGCAGTACTTC. Translated: CASSSLGQGLGEQYF.

The V and J genes are TRBV18 and TRBJ2-7, with 7 bases fitting TRBD1. Germline V lookup: CDR1 KGHSH, CDR2 LQKENI. The CDR3 sequence is 12 residues long. V was pared by 5 bases and J by 6 bases, with 4 bases of the junction left unmatched. The CDR3 here is CASSTGVSEQYF. CDR3 coding DNA: TGTGCCAGCTCAACAGGGGTAAGCGAGCAGTACTTC.

The gene calls are TRBV4-3 and TRBJ1-4; D unclear. The CDR3 has 19 amino acids. V dropped 0 bases and J dropped 4 bases, with 21 bases sitting between them. Germline V gene lookup returns CDR1 LGHNA and CDR2 YSLEER. In nucleotides, the CDR3 is TGCGCCAGCAGCCAAGATTTCGTTACGACTGACCTCAGTAATGAAAAACTGTTTTTT. This codes for CASSQDFVTTDLSNEKLFF.

The rearrangement joins TRBV27 to TRBJ2-1, with TRBD1 as a possible D gene (5 bases). CDR1 is MNHEY and CDR2 is SMNVEV in the germline V gene (reference sequence). Trimming cost V 4 bases and J 2 bases, with 9 bases left between them. The CDR3 has 14 amino acids. In nucleotides, the CDR3 is TGTGCCAGCAGTTGGCAGACAGCCTACAATGAGCAGTTCTTC. The encoded protein is CASSWQTAYNEQFF.

This rearrangement joins TRBV27 to TRBJ2-1; a weak D match, TRBD2 (7 bases). Trimming took 11 bases from V and 2 from J, leaving 16 bases between them. CDR3 length equals 14 residues. Germline CDR1 MNHEY, CDR2 SMNVEV (reference sequence). The CDR3 spells CAVAKGGTYNEQFF. DNA of the CDR3: TGTGCCGTTGCTAAGGGGGGGACCTACAATGAGCAGTTCTTC.

The CDR3 sequence is CASSVALAGSTTDTQYF. The DNA of the CDR3 is TGTGCCAGCAGCGTAGCTCTGGCGGGCTCTACCACAGATACGCAGTATTTT. The chain employs TRBV9 and TRBJ2-3, with D maybe TRBD2 (5 bases). Deletions cut 0 bases from V and 2 bases from J, with 16 bases between. Germline V lookup: CDR1 SGDLS, CDR2 YYNGEE. The CDR3 runs to 17 residues. The whole variable domain, remainder taken from reference TRBV9 and TRBJ2-3, is DSGVTQTPKHLITATGQRVTLRCSPRSGDLSVYWYQQSLDQGLQFLIQYYNGEERAKGNILERFSAQQFPDLHSELNLSSLELGDSALYFCASSVALAGSTTDTQYFGPGTRLTVL.

The gene calls are TRBV18 and TRBJ2-1; TRBD1 agrees at 7 bases. This CDR3 spans 17 amino acids. V gave up 6 bases and J gave up 9 bases; unmatched junction bases: 20. Germline values: CDR1 KGHSH, CDR2 LQKENI. In DNA form, the CDR3 reads TGTGCCAGCTCCCCAAGAAACAGGGGCGAGGGGCACTTTGAGCAGTTCTTC. This sequence encodes CASSPRNRGEGHFEQFF.

The chain links TRBV19 to TRBJ2-1, with 10 bases identical to TRBD2. This CDR3 is 14 amino acids long. With 8 bases clipped from V and 8 bases from J, the junction kept 9 bases outside the gene matches. Germline assignment: CDR1 LNHDA and CDR2 SQIVND (reference sequence). The CDR3 region has the DNA TGTGCCAGTCTCAAGCGGGAGGGCCGCTATGAGCAGTTCTTC. As protein: CASLKREGRYEQFF.